These 9 T cell receptor beta chains originate from one sample sequenced in a study of CD8 T cells in ankylosing spondylitis. TCRdb re-called the 5' RACE reads through MiXCR, storing one row per CDR3 protein. The sample holds 45,000 to 60,000 distinct CDR3 sequences, approximately 7% seen once. Source material: blood, either unsorted or a sorted T cell fraction (not recorded which). Receptor source: a female donor with ankylosing spondylitis or in good health (not recorded which).

This clonotype was seen ten or more times. V usage is TRBV20-1 and J usage is TRBJ1-1; TRBD1 agrees at 10 bases. Unmatched junction bases numbered 0, after V lost 1 base and J lost 4 bases. This CDR3 is 13 amino acids long. The germline CDR1 and CDR2 sequences are DFQATT and SNEGSKA (reference sequence). The chain's CDR3 is CSARGTGGTEAFF. The CDR3 DNA follows: TGCAGTGCTAGAGGGACAGGGGGCACTGAAGCTTTCTTT.

This clonotype was observed many times. The chain uses TRBV18 and TRBJ2-1, with 9 nucleotides matching TRBD1. V lost 6 bases, J lost 8 bases, and 5 bases stayed unmatched. From germline, CDR1 is KGHSH and CDR2 LQKENI. The CDR3 consists of 13 residues. The CDR3 protein is CASSLRQGDEQFF. The DNA for the CDR3 is TGTGCCAGCTCCCTAAGACAGGGGGATGAGCAGTTCTTC.

This clonotype was seen only once. With a much larger clone just one base away, this may be a read error. This chain joins TRBV11-2 and TRBJ1-2; 8 positions agree with TRBD1. The CDR3 is 13 residues long. V dropped 5 bases and J dropped 5; count of bases not matched to a gene: 4. Germline values: CDR1 SGHAT, CDR2 FQNNGV. The CDR3 sequence is CASSRDRTYGYTF. CDR3 nucleotides: TGTGCCAGCAGCCGGGACAGGACTTATGGCTACACCTTC.

This clonotype appeared many times. The V call is TRBV2, the J call TRBJ1-2; D is perhaps TRBD1 (6 bases). There are 12 residues in the CDR3. Trimming left V 6 bases short and J 5 bases short, with 10 bases between. CDR1 is SNHLY, CDR2 FYNNEI, per germline. This chain's CDR3 is CASRGDIYGYTF. The CDR3 coding sequence is TGTGCCAGCAGGGGGGACATTTATGGCTACACCTTC.

In its sample, this clonotype was seen many times. The V and J genes are TRBV9 and TRBJ2-4, with 10 bases identical to TRBD2. From germline, CDR1 is SGDLS and CDR2 YYNGEE. V shed 1 base and J 7 bases; nucleotides not matched to a gene: 8. The length of the CDR3 is 16 residues. In DNA form, the CDR3 reads TGTGCCAGCAGCGTATCCAGCGGGGGGGCGGGGAACATTCAGTACTTC. Translating gives CASSVSSGGAGNIQYF.

This clonotype was counted many times. The J gene is TRBJ2-7, the V gene TRBV25-1, with D hard to call. From germline, CDR1 is MGHDK and CDR2 SYGVNS. Trimming took 6 bases from V and 0 from J, leaving 12 bases between them. The CDR3 runs to 14 residues. CDR3 nucleotides: TGTGCCAGCAGCGGACCCCAGAGCTCCTACGAGCAGTACTTC. Translated: CASSGPQSSYEQYF.

This clonotype showed up many times. The V call is TRBV9, the J call TRBJ1-2; the match to TRBD1 covers 7 bases. CDR3 length: 13 amino acids. Trimming removed 2 bases from V and 6 bases from J; junction bases left unmatched: 4. Germline V lookup: CDR1 SGDLS, CDR2 YYNGEE. The CDR3 coding sequence is TGTGCCAGCAGCGTCACCGGGACAGATGGCTACACCTTC. It translates to CASSVTGTDGYTF.

This clonotype has at least ten counts. The gene calls are TRBV3-1 and TRBJ2-2; D call uncertain. Germline V gives CDR1 LGHDT, CDR2 YNNKEL (reference sequence). V dropped 1 base and J dropped 5 bases, with 8 bases sitting between them. The CDR3 runs 14 residues. The CDR3: CASSQGVGTGELFF. The CDR3 coding sequence is TGTGCCAGCAGCCAAGGAGTGGGTACCGGGGAGCTGTTTTTT.

The chain has TRBV6-1 and TRBJ2-3, with 12 positions matching TRBD2. CDR1 is MNHNS and CDR2 is SASEGT in the germline V gene. V gave up 7 bases and J gave up 4 bases; unmatched junction bases: 9. The CDR3 spans 16 residues. The CDR3 region is CASTPLAGGVPDTQYF. DNA of the CDR3: TGTGCCAGCACTCCTCTAGCGGGGGGGGTTCCAGATACGCAGTATTTT.